The 3 T cell receptor beta chains listed next were all sequenced from one sample in a study of T-cell reconstitution after alpha-beta-depleted transplantation in children. The TCRbeta library incorporated unique molecular identifiers. TCRdb re-derived calls from the PCR reads in MiXCR, one entry per CDR3 protein. Altogether around 250,000 distinct CDR3 sequences are present, nearly 10% being singletons, with the ten largest covering about a tenth. Sample: PBMCs from the stem cell graft donor, taken from the stem cell graft. The origin of the receptors is a human donor who donated a stem cell graft to a child with SCID.

This clonotype was seen many times. The chain has TRBV5-1 and TRBJ1-6; no clear D gene. The V end was cut by 0 bases, the J end by 4 bases, with 5 bases between. Germline CDR1 is SGHRS and CDR2 is YFSETQ. The CDR3 extends over 14 amino acids. The CDR3 sequence is CASSLDSYNSPLHF. The CDR3 bases are TGCGCCAGCAGCTTGGACAGTTATAATTCACCCCTCCACTTT.

This clonotype was seen a handful of times. The chain employs TRBV12-3 or TRBV12-4 and TRBJ2-1; unclear D gene. Trimming shortened V by 7 bases and J by 10 bases, and 11 bases separated the two germline ends. This CDR3 has 11 residues. The CDR3 sequence is CASKRAGEQFF. As DNA, the CDR3 is TGTGCCAGCAAAAGGGCCGGGGAGCAGTTCTTC.

On this clonotype: A read error may explain this, as a much larger clone is one base away. The rearrangement uses TRBV24-1 and TRBJ2-1; 7 bases agree with TRBD2. This CDR3 is 13 amino acids long. The germline gives CDR1 KGHDR, CDR2 SFDVKD. The CDR3 reads CDTSESGVSEQFF. The DNA for the CDR3 is TGTGACACCAGTGAGAGCGGGGTGAGTGAGCAGTTCTTC.